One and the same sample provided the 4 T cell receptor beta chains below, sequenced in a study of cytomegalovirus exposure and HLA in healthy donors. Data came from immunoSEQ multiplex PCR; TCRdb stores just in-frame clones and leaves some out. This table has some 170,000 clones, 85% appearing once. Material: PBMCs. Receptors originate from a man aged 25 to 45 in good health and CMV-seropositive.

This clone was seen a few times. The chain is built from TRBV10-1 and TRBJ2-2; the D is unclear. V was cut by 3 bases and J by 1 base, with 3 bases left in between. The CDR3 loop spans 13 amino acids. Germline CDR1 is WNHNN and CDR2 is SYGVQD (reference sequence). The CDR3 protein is CASSDQNTGELFF. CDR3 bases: TGCGCCAGCAGTGACCAGAACACCGGGGAGCTGTTTTTT.

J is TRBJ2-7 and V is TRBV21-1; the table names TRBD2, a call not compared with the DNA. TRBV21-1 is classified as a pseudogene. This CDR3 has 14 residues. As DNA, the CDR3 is TGTGCCAGCAGCCCGAGGACTAGCTTGTACGAGCAGTACTTC. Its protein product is CASSPRTSLYEQYF.

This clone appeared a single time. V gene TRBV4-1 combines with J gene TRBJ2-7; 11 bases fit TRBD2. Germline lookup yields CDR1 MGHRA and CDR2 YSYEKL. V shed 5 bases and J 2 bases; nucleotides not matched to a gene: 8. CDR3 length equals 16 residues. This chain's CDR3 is CASSGTSGGKAYEQYF. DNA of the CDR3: TGCGCCAGCAGCGGTACTAGCGGGGGCAAGGCCTACGAGCAGTACTTC.

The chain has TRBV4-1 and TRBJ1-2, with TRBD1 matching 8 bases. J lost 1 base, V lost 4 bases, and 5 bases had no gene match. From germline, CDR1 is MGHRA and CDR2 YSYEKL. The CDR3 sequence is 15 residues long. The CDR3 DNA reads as TGCGCCAGCAGCCCAGAGACAGGGGATAACTATGGCTACACCTTC. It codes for CASSPETGDNYGYTF.